The present T cell receptor beta chain was sequenced within a study of blood T cell repertoires in COVID-19. Study information: T cells, B-cell-depleted T cells, or PBMCs provided the cDNA or gDNA that served as material.

Methods used by the authors: Amplified reference gene primers provided the basis for estimating nucleated cell counts. Data came from immunoSEQ multiplex PCR; TCRdb stores just in-frame clones and leaves some out. V, J and clone size derive from that table, while D and trimming were established from the DNA sequence. The sample yields some 260,000 clones, 70% to 90% seen once. This clonotype originated in a man aged 18 to 35 with active or convalescent COVID-19. Source material: peripheral blood.

DNA of the CDR3: TGTGCCAGCAGTCATGGGACAGGGTATTCAATGAACACTGAAGCTTTCTTT. Encoded protein: CASSHGTGYSMNTEAFF. The rearrangement uses TRBV6-2 or TRBV6-3 and TRBJ1-1; 9 bases line up with TRBD1. Germline trimming cut 5 bases from V and 0 bases from J; bases unmatched to any gene: 10. The germline CDR1 and CDR2 sequences are MNHEY and SVGEGT. The CDR3 extends over 17 amino acids.